A selection of T cell receptor beta chains follows, all from one sample in a study of blood T cell repertoires in COVID-19. TCRdb's table, derived via immunoSEQ multiplex PCR, lists solely in-frame clones and lacks some. The data contain about 68,000 clones, 90% to 95% of them singletons. Specimen: peripheral blood. Receptors originate from a man in his forties with COVID-19, enrolled during active disease. The CDR3 runs from the conserved cysteine through the conserved F or W.

v_call: TRBV29-1; cdr3_aa: CSSHRSGDTEAFF
v_call: TRBV9; cdr3_aa: CASSVNPGSFSYEQYF
v_call: TRBV5-1; cdr3_aa: CASSLRGRETQYF
v_call: TRBV4-1; cdr3_aa: CASSQPLRRTEAFF
v_call: TRBV6-1; cdr3_aa: CASSEVGPDTEAFF
v_call: TRBV19; cdr3_aa: CASEEREKLFF
v_call: TRBV5-6; cdr3_aa: CASSLEGGDNSPLHF
v_call: TRBV7-9; cdr3_aa: CASSLTGQYHEKLFF
v_call: TRBV6-5; cdr3_aa: CASRRGGGNQPQHF
v_call: TRBV28; cdr3_aa: CASRSLGQGSVGYTF
v_call: TRBV11-2; cdr3_aa: CASSFSLPLTGVSYEQYF
v_call: TRBV19; cdr3_aa: CASGQPEQFF
v_call: TRBV6-5; cdr3_aa: CATSRTGVGYGYTF
v_call: TRBV5-1; cdr3_aa: CASSALPWAEGETQYF
v_call: TRBV11-2; cdr3_aa: CASSLDMGAHNEQFF
v_call: TRBV11-3; cdr3_aa: CASSLGGPKDTQYF
v_call: TRBV5-6; cdr3_aa: CASSYPTGRSPLHF
v_call: TRBV2; cdr3_aa: CASSHRYPVNYNSPLHF
v_call: TRBV7-2; cdr3_aa: CASSPRAGSGEQFF
v_call: TRBV28; cdr3_aa: CASTPTGKNTEAFF
v_call: TRBV7-9; cdr3_aa: CASSLDGEAYYEQYF
v_call: TRBV6-5; cdr3_aa: CASRRTGDTGELFF
v_call: TRBV3-1/TRBV3-2; cdr3_aa: CASSQGTGDYGYTF
v_call: TRBV7-9; cdr3_aa: CASSGTGNYGYTF
v_call: TRBV19; cdr3_aa: CASSTRLDNGYTF
v_call: TRBV5-4; cdr3_aa: CASRLGGALDTGELFF
v_call: TRBV19; cdr3_aa: CASGTGGWTEAFF
v_call: TRBV9; cdr3_aa: CASSQTEGGLAGNTIYF
v_call: TRBV7-9; cdr3_aa: CASSLELNSGNTIYF
v_call: TRBV19; cdr3_aa: CASSIRDGSYNEQFF
v_call: TRBV18; cdr3_aa: CASSLGSEKLFF
v_call: TRBV10-1; cdr3_aa: CASSDRGQGYEQFF
v_call: TRBV6-5; cdr3_aa: CASSYSIGGNYGYTF
v_call: TRBV28; cdr3_aa: CASSSGEGGTEAFF
v_call: TRBV30; cdr3_aa: CAWRTGVSNYGYTF
v_call: TRBV20-1; cdr3_aa: CSASFPESAYNEQFF
v_call: TRBV2; cdr3_aa: CASRGTVENTEAFF
v_call: TRBV19; cdr3_aa: CASRRGGSYEQYF
v_call: TRBV11-2; cdr3_aa: CASSLGTSGGDQETQYF
v_call: TRBV13; cdr3_aa: CASSQRQGWTTGYNEQFF
v_call: TRBV29-1; cdr3_aa: CSVERGAEETQYF